This paragraph reports one T cell receptor beta chain. The CDR3 is made up of 13 amino acids. V lost 4 bases to trimming and J lost 5 bases, with 9 bases between them. Germline loops: CDR1 ENHRY, CDR2 SYGVKD. Amplification of TCR beta CDR3 regions was performed using RNA transcripts as template. HTBI primers drove first-round RT-PCR of the TCR CDR3. TCRdb re-called the multiplex PCR reads with MiXCR, one entry per CDR3 protein. The sample holds approximately 690,000 distinct CDR3 sequences, less than 25% seen once. The data derive from a study of T cells in Graves' hyperthyroidism and ophthalmopathy. The V and J genes are TRBV10-3 and TRBJ2-1, with D perhaps TRBD2 (6 bases). The receptor was derived from a man younger than 40 with Graves' ophthalmopathy. The sample taken for sequencing was blood. The CDR3 is CAISATSNNEQFF. DNA of the CDR3: TGTGCCATCAGTGCGACTAGTAACAATGAGCAGTTCTTC.